Below, one TCR beta chain is given with its context. Its antigen remains unidentified. Sequencing relied on immunoSEQ assay v3.0, run at survey level. Produced via immunoSEQ multiplex PCR; TCRdb's table is partial and in-frame only. The sample contains tens of thousands of clones, about 92% of which appear only once. Roughly 1-10 million cryopreserved PBMC were held in samples before DNA extraction. The data are from a study of long-term antiretroviral therapy in people with HIV. In the study overall: It was about a decade before the 2015 immediate-ART recommendation that the earliest samples were taken.

Germline lookup yields CDR1 SGHVS and CDR2 FNYEAQ. CDR3 length: 16 residues. Trimming took off 5 bases at V and 0 bases at J, with 15 bases between the two ends. Study-wide results and limits: ART adherence, viral resistance and therapy changes were not recorded. Transplant donor controls retained higher diversity, though diversity increased after ART.

J is TRBJ2-3 and V is TRBV7-6, with D possibly TRBD1 on 5 matching bases. The sequenced sample was unsorted PBMCs, obtained 7.6 years after starting antiretroviral therapy. The receptor comes from a woman aged 40 to 50 with HIV. The CDR3 nucleotides read TGTGCCAGCAGCAATACAGCTGGGGCGAGCACAGATACGCAGTATTTT. Translating gives CASSNTAGASTDTQYF.